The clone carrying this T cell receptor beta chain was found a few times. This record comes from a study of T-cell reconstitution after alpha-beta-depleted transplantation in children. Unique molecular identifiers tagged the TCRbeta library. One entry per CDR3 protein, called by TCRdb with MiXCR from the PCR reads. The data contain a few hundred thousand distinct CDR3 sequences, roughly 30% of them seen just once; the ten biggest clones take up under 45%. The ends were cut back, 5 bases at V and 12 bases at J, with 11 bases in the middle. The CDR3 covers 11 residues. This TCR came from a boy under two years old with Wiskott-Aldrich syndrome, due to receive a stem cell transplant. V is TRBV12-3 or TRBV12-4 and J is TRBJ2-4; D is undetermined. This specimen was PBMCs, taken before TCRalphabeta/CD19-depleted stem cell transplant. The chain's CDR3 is CASSTVSNQYF. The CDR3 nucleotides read TGTGCCAGCAGTACCGTATCTAATCAGTACTTC.